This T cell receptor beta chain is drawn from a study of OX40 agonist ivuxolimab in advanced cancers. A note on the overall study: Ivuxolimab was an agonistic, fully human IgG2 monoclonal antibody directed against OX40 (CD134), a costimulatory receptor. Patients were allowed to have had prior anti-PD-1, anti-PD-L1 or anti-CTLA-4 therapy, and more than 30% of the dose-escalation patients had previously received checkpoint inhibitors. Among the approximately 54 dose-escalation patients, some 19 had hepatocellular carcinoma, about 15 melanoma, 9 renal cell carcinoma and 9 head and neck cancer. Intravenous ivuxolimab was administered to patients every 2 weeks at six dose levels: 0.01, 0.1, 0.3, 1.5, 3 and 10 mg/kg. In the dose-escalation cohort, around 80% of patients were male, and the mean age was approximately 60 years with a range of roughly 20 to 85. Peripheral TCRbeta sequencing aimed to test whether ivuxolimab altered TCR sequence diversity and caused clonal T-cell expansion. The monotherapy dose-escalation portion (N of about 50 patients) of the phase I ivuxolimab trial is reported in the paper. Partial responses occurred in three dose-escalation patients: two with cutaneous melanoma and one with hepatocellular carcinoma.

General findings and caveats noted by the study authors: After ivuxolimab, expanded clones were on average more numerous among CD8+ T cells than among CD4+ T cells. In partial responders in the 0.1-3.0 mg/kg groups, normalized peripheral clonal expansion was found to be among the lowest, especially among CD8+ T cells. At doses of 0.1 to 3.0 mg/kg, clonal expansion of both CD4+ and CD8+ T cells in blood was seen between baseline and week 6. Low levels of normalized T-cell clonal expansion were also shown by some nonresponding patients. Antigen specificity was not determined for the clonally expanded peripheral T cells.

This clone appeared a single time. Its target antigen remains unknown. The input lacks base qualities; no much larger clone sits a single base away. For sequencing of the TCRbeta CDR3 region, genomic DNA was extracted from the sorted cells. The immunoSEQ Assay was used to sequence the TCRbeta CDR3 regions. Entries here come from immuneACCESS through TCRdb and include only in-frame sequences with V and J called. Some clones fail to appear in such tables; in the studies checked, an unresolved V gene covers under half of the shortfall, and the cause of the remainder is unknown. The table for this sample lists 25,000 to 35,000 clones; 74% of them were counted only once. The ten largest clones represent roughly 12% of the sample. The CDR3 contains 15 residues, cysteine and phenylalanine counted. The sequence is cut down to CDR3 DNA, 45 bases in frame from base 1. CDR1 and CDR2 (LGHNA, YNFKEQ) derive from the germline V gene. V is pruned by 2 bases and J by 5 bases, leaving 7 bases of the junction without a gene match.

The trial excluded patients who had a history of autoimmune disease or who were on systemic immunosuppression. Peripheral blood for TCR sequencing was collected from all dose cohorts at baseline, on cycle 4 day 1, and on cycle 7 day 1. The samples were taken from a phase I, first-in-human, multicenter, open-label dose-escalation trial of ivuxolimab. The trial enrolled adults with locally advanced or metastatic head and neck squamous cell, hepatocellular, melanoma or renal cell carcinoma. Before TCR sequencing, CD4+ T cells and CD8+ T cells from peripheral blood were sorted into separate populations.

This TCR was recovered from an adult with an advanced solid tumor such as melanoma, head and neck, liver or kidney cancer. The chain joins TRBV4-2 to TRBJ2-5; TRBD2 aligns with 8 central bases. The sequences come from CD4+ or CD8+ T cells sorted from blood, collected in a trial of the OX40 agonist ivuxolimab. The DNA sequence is TGTGCCAGCAGCCAAAGCGGGGGTTTTGCGGAGACCCAGTACTTC. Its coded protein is CASSQSGGFAETQYF.